This T cell receptor beta chain comes out of a study of beta chain features in type 1 diabetes (dated by TCRdb to the late 2010s). Some background on the complete study: Mean age, gender distribution, total cell number and subset yield did not differ between patients and healthy donors. The study compared the TCRB repertoires of sorted circulating CD4+ T cell subsets in recently diagnosed type 1 diabetes patients with those in matched healthy donors. Across all samples, 107,917,701 sorted cells were examined, and cell number per subset correlated strongly with RNA yield. Whereas all 30 or so donors provided naive and central memory subsets, regulatory and stem cell-like memory subsets were isolated from just 8 patients and roughly 8 healthy donors. Broader findings and caveats from the paper: Shorter templates might have been favored by PCR, but patient and control samples were amplified and corrected together, so both groups would have been affected equally by any skew. HLA sub-analyses involved small numbers of individuals, so any influence of HLA type on TCRB rearrangement remained unresolved. Type 1 diabetes patients showed a moderate but significant shortening of TCRB CDR3 length in all four CD4+ subsets. Because cDNA rather than genomic DNA was sequenced, highly expressing activated cells could have been over-represented, although no difference in activation and CD3 levels was found between groups. At VDJ recombination sites, patients with type 1 diabetes made fewer insertions and deleted more nucleotides, a pattern implying thymic rearrangement abnormalities. The naive, central memory and regulatory TCRB repertoires appeared to resemble one another more closely among patients than among healthy donors.

Each donor gave one peripheral blood draw, averaging approximately 120 mL, which was collected into heparinised tubes. Naive, central memory, regulatory and stem cell-like memory CD4+ T cells were sorted on a BD FACSAria II using a panel including CD45RO, CCR7, CD25, CD127, CD95 and CD27. All sorted populations exceeded 95% purity. PBMCs were isolated right away by Lymphoprep density gradient centrifugation and were stained directly, without culture. So that batch effects would be minimized, each experiment stained and sorted samples in pairs, pairing one healthy donor with one patient. This clone occurred many times. What this receptor recognizes is not known. The record has no base qualities; no much larger clone is one base away. The entire amount of isolated RNA was reverse transcribed using the High Capacity cDNA Reverse Transcription Kit, so the sequenced TCRB transcripts were expressed ones. Deep immunoSEQ sequencing was applied to naive, central memory and regulatory T cell samples, giving an average of roughly 3.3 million total reads per sample. Sorted cells were lysed in RLT buffer and RNA was extracted with DNase-treated RNeasy Micro or Mini kits, depending on cell number. To prevent cross-contamination, each cell subset was processed individually, whereas patient and healthy donor samples were processed jointly. Using the immunoSEQ multiplex PCR, TCRB sequences were amplified from cDNA into 87-bp fragments spanning the CDR3 region. The amplicons were sequenced using the Illumina HiSeq platform. As for the original processing: Synthetic template baselines were used to correct PCR bias computationally, reads within Hamming distance 2 were collapsed, and singletons that could not be merged were discarded. Reads were aligned against IMGT so that V, D and J genes, CDR3 length and insertions or deletions at six rearrangement sites could be assigned. Within each subset, clonotype counts were normalized to sorted cell number, after which true diversity and Gini coefficients were computed with the tcR R package. Repertoire sharing was quantified using the overlap coefficient calculated on TCRB nucleotide sequences. Imported from immuneACCESS, the table was reduced by TCRdb to in-frame sequences with V and J called. These copies leave out some clones; in studies compared against another copy, an unresolved V gene accounts for under half, and the cause of the remainder is not known. The DNA gave D and trimming, while V, J and clone size come from that table. Counted in this sample were about 130,000 clones; approximately 9.2% of them appeared once. The ten largest make up about 0.61% of the sample.

The CDR3 covers 14 residues, taking in both the cysteine and the phenylalanine. The entry retains the CDR3 DNA only, 42 bases that are in frame from base 1. V and J are trimmed by 2 bases and 8 bases, and the gene matches miss 5 bases of the junction. CDR1 and CDR2 are read off the germline V gene as SGDLS and YYNGEE. This clonotype was obtained from a man between 18 and 29 years old in good health. Sequencing input: central memory CD4+ T cells from blood. The rearranged chain carries TRBV9 and TRBJ1-4; the junction holds 8 bases that match TRBD1. The nucleotides are TGTGCCAGCAGCGTGGGACAGGAAGGGGAAAAACTGTTTTTT. The translation is CASSVGQEGEKLFF.